This entry lists 9 T cell receptor beta chains sequenced from one sample in a study of blood T cell repertoires in COVID-19. Assay used: immunoSEQ multiplex PCR; TCRdb lists only in-frame clones, some missing. The data hold some 100,000 clones, with approximately 83% observed a single time. Sequenced material: PBMCs or T cells enriched from blood (not recorded which). Source of these receptors: a woman between 45 and 65 years old who had recovered from COVID-19.

The chain carries TRBV6-1 and TRBJ2-2; a weak D match, TRBD1 (6 bases). There are 14 residues in the CDR3. Trimming took 2 bases from V and 6 from J, leaving 10 bases between them. Germline V gives CDR1 MNHNS, CDR2 SASEGT. The CDR3 sequence is CASSEWQGSGELFF. CDR3 nucleotide sequence: TGTGCCAGCAGTGAATGGCAGGGGTCCGGGGAGCTGTTTTTT.

The rearrangement joins TRBV5-8 to TRBJ2-5; 15 nucleotides match TRBD2. Germline trimming cut 4 bases from V and 4 bases from J; bases unmatched to any gene: 11. The germline gives CDR1 SGHTS, CDR2 YDEGEE. The CDR3 has 18 residues. The CDR3 loop is CASSGGLAGGTVGETQYF. The CDR3 DNA sequence: TGTGCCAGCAGCGGAGGACTAGCGGGGGGGACGGTGGGAGAGACCCAGTACTTC. The whole variable domain, remainder taken from reference TRBV5-8 and TRBJ2-5, is EAGVTQSPTHLIKTRGQQATLRCSPISGHTSVYWYQQALGLGLQFLLWYDEGEERNRGNFPPRFSGRQFPNYSSELNVNALELEDSALYLCASSGGLAGGTVGETQYFGPGTRLLVL.

This clone was counted a few times. The chain recombines TRBV30 with TRBJ1-5, with 9 bases matching TRBD1. J was trimmed by 4 bases and V by 2 bases; bases with no gene match: 6. The CDR3 length is 15 residues. The germline CDR1 and CDR2 sequences are GTSNPN and SVGIG (reference sequence). The CDR3 region is CAWSRTGDGNQPQHF. CDR3 DNA sequence: TGTGCCTGGAGTAGGACAGGGGATGGAAATCAGCCCCAGCATTTT.

This chain links TRBV29-1 with TRBJ1-3, with D unclear. Germline values: CDR1 SQVTM, CDR2 ANQGSEA. The V end was cut by 6 bases, the J end by 0 bases, with 12 bases between. The CDR3 is 14 amino acids. CDR3 region: CSVADGTSGNTIYF. CDR3 coding DNA: TGCAGCGTAGCGGACGGAACCTCTGGAAACACCATATATTTT.

The V and J genes are TRBV5-1 and TRBJ1-1; perhaps TRBD1 as D (5 bases). Germline CDR1 is SGHRS and CDR2 is YFSETQ. Trimming stripped 2 bases from V and 1 base from J, with 9 bases between. The length of the CDR3 is 14 residues. The CDR3 protein is CASSFRVRNTEAFF. As DNA, the CDR3 is TGCGCCAGCAGCTTCAGGGTGAGGAACACTGAAGCTTTCTTT. The full variable domain, with the rest looked up from reference TRBV5-1 and TRBJ1-1, is KAGVTQTPRYLIKTRGQQVTLSCSPISGHRSVSWYQQTPGQGLQFLFEYFSETQRNKGNFPGRFSGRQFSNSRSEMNVSTLELGDSALYLCASSFRVRNTEAFFGQGTRLTVV.

V gene TRBV29-1 combines with J gene TRBJ1-4; D might be TRBD1 (6 bases). Trimming took off 1 base at V and 12 bases at J, with 9 bases between the two ends. This CDR3 contains 11 residues. CDR1 is SQVTM and CDR2 is ANQGSEA in the germline V gene. The CDR3 spells CSVEGGHELFF. Here the CDR3 DNA reads TGCAGCGTTGAAGGGGGACACGAACTGTTTTTT.

The J gene is TRBJ1-4, the V gene TRBV5-1; 9 nucleotides line up with TRBD1. The germline gives CDR1 SGHRS, CDR2 YFSETQ. With V trimmed by 4 bases and J by 7 bases, 5 bases remained unmatched. CDR3 length: 14 residues. DNA for the CDR3: TGCGCCAGCAGCGCGGGGACAGGGCGTGAAAAACTGTTTTTT. This codes for CASSAGTGREKLFF.

V usage is TRBV30 and J usage is TRBJ1-1; 9 bases map to TRBD1. The CDR3 runs 13 residues. Per the germline V gene, CDR1 is GTSNPN and CDR2 is SVGIG (reference sequence). Trimming at V came to 6 bases and at J to 4 bases, leaving 6 bases not matched to a gene. The CDR3 coding sequence is TGTGCCTGCAACAGGGGGCAGGGCACTGAAGCTTTCTTT. Encoded protein: CACNRGQGTEAFF.

The chain joins TRBV28 to TRBJ2-3; 7 bases fit TRBD2. V gave up 2 bases and J gave up 1 base; unmatched junction bases: 3. Germline values: CDR1 MDHEN, CDR2 SYDVKM. The CDR3 sequence is 15 residues long. The CDR3 DNA follows: TGTGCCAGCAGTTTAGGGCTAGCGGGCACAGATACGCAGTATTTT. This encodes CASSLGLAGTDTQYF.